The rows below give T cell receptor beta chains drawn from one sample of a study of pediatric ulcerative colitis. Libraries were prepared by immunoSEQ multiplex PCR; TCRdb keeps only in-frame clonotypes and omits some of them. The sample has tens of thousands of clones; around 86% are singletons. The sequenced sample was blood. These receptor sequences come from a boy younger than 18 who was a control in a study of pediatric ulcerative colitis. Each CDR3 is given with its conserved first and last residue. Fields, in order: clone size, V gene, D gene, J gene, CDR3 protein, CDR3 DNA. A D gene is named only where the DNA matches it firmly. Not every row has a clone size; where given, it reads once, few, many or a size class.

size: .; V: TRBV11-2; D: TRBD2; J: TRBJ2-3; CDR3: CASRPGASGRADTQYF; DNA: TGTGCCAGCAGACCCGGTGCTAGCGGGAGGGCAGATACGCAGTATTTT
size: .; V: TRBV4-2; D: .; J: TRBJ1-1; CDR3: CASSQGFGEAWGRAFF; DNA: TGTGCCAGCAGCCAAGGTTTCGGGGAGGCGTGGGGGCGAGCTTTCTTT
size: .; V: TRBV5-6; D: .; J: TRBJ1-2; CDR3: CASSLWQRYGYTF; DNA: TGTGCCAGCAGCTTGTGGCAGAGGTATGGCTACACCTTC
size: .; V: TRBV19; D: .; J: TRBJ2-1; CDR3: CASSMGVIGEQFF; DNA: TGTGCCAGTAGTATGGGGGTGATTGGTGAGCAGTTCTTC
size: .; V: TRBV10-2; D: .; J: TRBJ1-1; CDR3: CASSEGFSEAFF; DNA: TGCGCCAGCAGTGAGGGGTTCAGCGAAGCTTTCTTT
size: .; V: TRBV6-5; D: .; J: TRBJ1-6; CDR3: CASSYEAGNDSPLHF; DNA: TGTGCCAGCAGTTACGAGGCAGGGAACGATTCACCCCTCCACTTT
size: once; V: TRBV7-2; D: .; J: TRBJ2-7; CDR3: CASSLPGSLEQYF; DNA: TGTGCCAGCAGCTTACCAGGGTCCCTCGAGCAGTACTTC
size: .; V: TRBV19; D: .; J: TRBJ2-2; CDR3: CASSPDREGTGELFF; DNA: TGTGCCAGTAGTCCCGACAGGGAGGGGACCGGGGAGCTGTTTTTT
size: .; V: TRBV11-2; D: .; J: TRBJ2-5; CDR3: CASSLGLGGAQETQYF; DNA: TGTGCCAGCAGCTTAGGTTTAGGTGGAGCCCAAGAGACCCAGTACTTC
size: .; V: TRBV18; D: .; J: TRBJ1-1; CDR3: CASSPEQGHTEAFF; DNA: TGTGCCAGCTCACCGGAGCAGGGGCACACTGAAGCTTTCTTT
size: .; V: TRBV4-2; D: TRBD2; J: TRBJ2-7; CDR3: CASSAGTSGSYEQYF; DNA: TGTGCCAGCAGCGCCGGGACTAGCGGATCCTACGAGCAGTACTTC
size: .; V: TRBV18; D: TRBD2; J: TRBJ2-7; CDR3: CASSPVAGAPYEQYF; DNA: TGTGCCAGCTCACCAGTAGCGGGAGCCCCCTACGAGCAGTACTTC
size: .; V: TRBV28; D: .; J: TRBJ1-1; CDR3: CASSSPLPIRNTEAFF; DNA: TGTGCCAGCAGTTCTCCACTTCCCATTCGGAACACTGAAGCTTTCTTT
size: .; V: TRBV6-6; D: .; J: TRBJ1-6; CDR3: CASSYAGDISPLHF; DNA: TGTGCCAGCAGTTACGCAGGTGACATTTCACCCCTCCACTTT
size: .; V: TRBV6-6; D: .; J: TRBJ1-5; CDR3: CASREMDQPQHF; DNA: TGTGCCAGCAGAGAGATGGACCAGCCCCAGCATTTT
size: .; V: TRBV2; D: .; J: TRBJ1-5; CDR3: CASNASNSNQPQHF; DNA: TGTGCCAGCAACGCGTCGAATAGCAATCAGCCCCAGCATTTT
size: once; V: TRBV7-2; D: .; J: TRBJ1-1; CDR3: CASSLALRFRGSRTEAFF; DNA: TGTGCCAGCAGCTTAGCCCTCCGTTTCAGGGGTTCCCGCACTGAGGCTTTCTTT